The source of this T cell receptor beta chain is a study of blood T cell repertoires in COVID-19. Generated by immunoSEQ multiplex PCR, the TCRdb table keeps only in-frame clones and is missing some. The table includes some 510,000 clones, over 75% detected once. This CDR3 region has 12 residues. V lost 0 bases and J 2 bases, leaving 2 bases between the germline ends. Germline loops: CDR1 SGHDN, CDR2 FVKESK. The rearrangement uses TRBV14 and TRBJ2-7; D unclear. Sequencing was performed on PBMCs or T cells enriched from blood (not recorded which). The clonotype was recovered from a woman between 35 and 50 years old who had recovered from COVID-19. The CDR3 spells CASSQDTYEQYF. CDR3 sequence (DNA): TGTGCCAGCAGCCAAGATACCTACGAGCAGTACTTC.